This T cell receptor beta chain was obtained from a study of blood T cell repertoires in COVID-19 (dated by TCRdb to about 2020). About the full investigation: Samples covering the acute and convalescent phases of COVID-19 were provided by collaborators in the United States, Italy and Spain. Samples came from the ongoing ImmuneRACE study (first 160 participants) plus 1,254 subjects from 6 global collaborators. The material from the prospective study consisted of cDNA or gDNA derived from T cells, B-cell-depleted T cells, or PBMCs. Where available, HLA class I and class II types were obtained from metadata supplied by the sample provider rather than from assay-based typing. Subjects who had been exposed to COVID-19, were actively infected with it, or had recovered from it provided the deeply sampled blood TCRbeta repertoires that made up the dataset. A freely available public database, intended as a resource for researchers studying the immune response to SARS-CoV-2, is where the repertoires were released. Nearly every sample came with metadata listing a de-identified subject ID, COVID-19 status, age in years and sex.

Participants in the prospective study were enrolled through a virtual design, were aged 18 to 89 years, and lived in roughly 24 United States geographic areas. In the prospective study, participants were assigned to cohorts based on the clinical history participants reported in a screening survey and a study questionnaire. Recovered participants in ImmuneRACE Cohort 3 were defined as having two consecutive negative NP/OP PCR tests, clearance from a healthcare professional, or resolution of symptoms. Each participant in the prospective study had whole blood, serum and a nasopharyngeal or oropharyngeal swab collected by mobile phlebotomists. Participants in the prospective study had the option to provide additional blood draws and questionnaires over a roughly two-month period. Prospective study blood samples were shipped either frozen or at room temperature before DNA extraction. A note on this clone: There is no known antigen for this receptor. One base away there is no much larger clone; base qualities are not given.

TCRbeta CDR3 regions were amplified from genomic DNA by means of the immunoSEQ Assay, a bias-controlled multiplex PCR. The original pipeline was this. The number of nucleated cells in each sample was estimated by amplification of reference gene primers within the assay. Sequence reads were collapsed and filtered to measure the absolute abundance of every unique TCRbeta CDR3 rearrangement. For each sample, productive Simpson clonality was calculated by taking the square root of Simpson's diversity index across productive rearrangements. TCRdb's version of the immuneACCESS table is confined to in-frame rearrangements and falls short of the full clone set. An unresolved V gene accounts for under half of the shortfall where checked; the remainder is of unknown origin. V and J calls and clone size are as listed in that table; D and trimming were resolved from the DNA. For this sample there are roughly 230,000 clones; 82% appear just once. The top ten clones comprise under 3.5% of the sample.

Results and caveats for the whole study, not just this receptor: How much clinical and demographic metadata was included differed by source and by participant, and the metadata was provided uncurated.

This sequence originates from a woman aged 55-75 years who had recovered from COVID-19. The sequenced material came from PBMCs or T cells enriched from blood (not recorded which).

The DNA sequence is given as TGTGCCAGCAGCACCTATTCTTTTGATAGCAATCAGCCCCAGCATTTT. This translates into CASSTYSFDSNQPQHF. The receptor chain draws on TRBV7-2 and TRBJ1-5, with no D gene named confidently. A distance of 14 bases separates the germline ends of V and J, which lose 5 bases and 0 bases respectively. As encoded in the germline V gene, CDR1 is SGHTA while CDR2 is FQGNSA. The CDR3, cysteine through phenylalanine, is 16 amino acids long. Only the CDR3 region is kept as DNA, spanning 48 bases read in frame from base 1.